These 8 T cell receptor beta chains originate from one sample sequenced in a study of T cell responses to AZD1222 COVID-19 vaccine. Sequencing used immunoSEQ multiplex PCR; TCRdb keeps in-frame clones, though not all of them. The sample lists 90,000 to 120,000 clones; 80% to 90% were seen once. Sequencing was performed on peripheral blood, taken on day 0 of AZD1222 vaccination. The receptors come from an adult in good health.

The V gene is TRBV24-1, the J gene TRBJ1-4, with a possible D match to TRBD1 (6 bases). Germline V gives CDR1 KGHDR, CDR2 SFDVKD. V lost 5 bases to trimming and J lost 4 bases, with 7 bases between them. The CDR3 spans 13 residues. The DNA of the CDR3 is TGTGCCACCAGTGGAGGGGGTAATGAAAAACTGTTTTTT. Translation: CATSGGGNEKLFF.

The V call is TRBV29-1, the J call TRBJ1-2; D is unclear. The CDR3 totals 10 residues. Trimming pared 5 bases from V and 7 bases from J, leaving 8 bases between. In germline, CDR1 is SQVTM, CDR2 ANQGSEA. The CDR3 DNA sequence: TGCAGCGTTTGGTCTCCTGGCTACACCTTC. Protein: CSVWSPGYTF. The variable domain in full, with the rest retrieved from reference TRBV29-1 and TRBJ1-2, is SAVISQKPSRDICQRGTSLTIQCQVDSQVTMMFWYRQQPGQSLTLIATANQGSEATYESGFVIDKFPISRPNLTFSTLTVSNMSPEDSSIYLCSVWSPGYTFGSGTRLTVV.

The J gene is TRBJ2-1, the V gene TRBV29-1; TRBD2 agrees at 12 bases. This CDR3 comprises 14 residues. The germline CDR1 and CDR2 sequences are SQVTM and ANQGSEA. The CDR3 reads CSTGLTSGSHEQFF. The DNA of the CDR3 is TGCAGTACAGGGTTGACTAGCGGGAGCCATGAGCAGTTCTTC.

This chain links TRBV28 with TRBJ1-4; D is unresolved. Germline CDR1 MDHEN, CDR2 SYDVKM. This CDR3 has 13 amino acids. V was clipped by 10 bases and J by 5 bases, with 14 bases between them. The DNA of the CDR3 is TGTGCCACCCTAGAGGGCCTGAATGAAAAACTGTTTTTT. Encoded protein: CATLEGLNEKLFF.

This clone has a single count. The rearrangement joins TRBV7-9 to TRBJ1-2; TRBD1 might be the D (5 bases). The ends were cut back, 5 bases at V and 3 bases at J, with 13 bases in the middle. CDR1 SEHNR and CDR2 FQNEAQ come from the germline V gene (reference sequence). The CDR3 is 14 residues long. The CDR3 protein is CASSLGRPHYGYTF. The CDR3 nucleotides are TGTGCCAGCAGCCTGGGACGTCCGCACTATGGCTACACCTTC.

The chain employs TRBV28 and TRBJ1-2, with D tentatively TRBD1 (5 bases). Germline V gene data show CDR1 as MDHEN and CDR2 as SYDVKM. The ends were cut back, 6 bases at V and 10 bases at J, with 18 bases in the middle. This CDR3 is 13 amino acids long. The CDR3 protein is CASSTGPGRNYTF. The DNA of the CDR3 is TGTGCCAGCAGCACCGGACCGGGGCGCAACTACACCTTC.

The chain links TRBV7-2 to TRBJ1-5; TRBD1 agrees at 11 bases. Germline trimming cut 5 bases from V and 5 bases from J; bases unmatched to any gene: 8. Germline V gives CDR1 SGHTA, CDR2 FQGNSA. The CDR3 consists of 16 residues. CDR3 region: CASSAGTGGPYQPQHF. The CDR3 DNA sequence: TGTGCCAGCAGCGCCGGGACAGGGGGTCCCTATCAGCCCCAGCATTTT.

CDR3 bases: TGTGCCAGCAGCCACCGACAGTCGAGCTCTGGAAACACCATATATTTT. This encodes CASSHRQSSSGNTIYF. The chain uses TRBV13 and TRBJ1-3; D perhaps matches TRBD1 (5 bases). The ends were cut back, 5 bases at V and 0 bases at J, with 14 bases in the middle. The CDR3 loop spans 16 amino acids. Germline V gene data show CDR1 as PRHDT and CDR2 as FYEKMQ (reference sequence).